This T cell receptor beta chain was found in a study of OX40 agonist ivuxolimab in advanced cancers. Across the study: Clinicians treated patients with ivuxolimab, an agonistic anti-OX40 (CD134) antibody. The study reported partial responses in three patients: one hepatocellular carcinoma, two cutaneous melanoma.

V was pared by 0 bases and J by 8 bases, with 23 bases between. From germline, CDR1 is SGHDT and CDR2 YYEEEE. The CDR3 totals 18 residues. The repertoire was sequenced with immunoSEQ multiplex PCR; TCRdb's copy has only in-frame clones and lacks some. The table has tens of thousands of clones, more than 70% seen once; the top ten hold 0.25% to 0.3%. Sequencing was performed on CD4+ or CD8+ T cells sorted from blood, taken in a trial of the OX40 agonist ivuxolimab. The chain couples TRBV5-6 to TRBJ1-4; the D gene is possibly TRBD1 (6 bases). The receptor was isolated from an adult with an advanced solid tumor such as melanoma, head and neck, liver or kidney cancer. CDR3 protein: CASSLALHAMDRSEKLFF. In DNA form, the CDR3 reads TGTGCCAGCAGCTTGGCCTTGCATGCGATGGACAGAAGCGAAAAACTGTTTTTT.